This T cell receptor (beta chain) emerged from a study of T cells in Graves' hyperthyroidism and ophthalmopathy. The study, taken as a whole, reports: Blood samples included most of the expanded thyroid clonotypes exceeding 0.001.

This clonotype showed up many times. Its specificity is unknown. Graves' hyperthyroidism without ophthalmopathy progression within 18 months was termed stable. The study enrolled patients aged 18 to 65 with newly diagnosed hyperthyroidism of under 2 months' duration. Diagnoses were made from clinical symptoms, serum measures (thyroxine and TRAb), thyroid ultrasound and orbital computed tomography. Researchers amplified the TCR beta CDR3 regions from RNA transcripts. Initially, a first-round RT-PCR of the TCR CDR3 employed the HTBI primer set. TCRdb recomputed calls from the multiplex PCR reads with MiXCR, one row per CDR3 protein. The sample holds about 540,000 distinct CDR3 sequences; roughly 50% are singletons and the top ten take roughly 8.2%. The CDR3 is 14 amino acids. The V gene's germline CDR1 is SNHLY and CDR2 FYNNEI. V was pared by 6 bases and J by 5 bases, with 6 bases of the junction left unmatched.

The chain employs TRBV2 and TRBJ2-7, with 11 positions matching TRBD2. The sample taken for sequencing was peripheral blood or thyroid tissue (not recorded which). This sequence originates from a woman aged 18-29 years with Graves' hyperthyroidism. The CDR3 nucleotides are TGTGCCAGCAGGACTAGACTAGCGGGACACGAGCAGTACTTC. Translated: CASRTRLAGHEQYF.